Sequencing of this T cell receptor (beta chain) was carried out in a study of T cells in Graves' hyperthyroidism and ophthalmopathy. There were TCR beta CDR3 regions amplified from RNA transcripts. A first-round RT-PCR of the TCR CDR3 used the HTBI primer set. TCRdb reprocessed the multiplex PCR reads with MiXCR, giving one entry per CDR3 protein. In the table there are about 380,000 distinct CDR3 sequences, more than 14% of which are singletons. Ten or more counts support this clonotype. What it binds is not known. Overall study findings and caveats: Within blood appeared most thyroid clonotypes that had expanded above 0.001.

Uncontrolled infections, other autoimmune diseases, pregnancy or lactation led to exclusion of patients. The sequencing input was blood. The receptor's source is a woman in her 30s with Graves' ophthalmopathy.

CDR3 amino acids: CASSPGQGSTDTQYF. CDR3 coding DNA: TGTGCCAGCAGCCCGGGACAGGGTAGCACAGATACGCAGTATTTT. The gene calls are TRBV7-9 and TRBJ2-3; TRBD1 matches 9 bases. The CDR3 spans 15 residues. The germline V gene encodes CDR1 SEHNR and CDR2 FQNEAQ (reference sequence). The ends lost 5 bases at V and 0 bases at J; junction bases unmatched: 3.